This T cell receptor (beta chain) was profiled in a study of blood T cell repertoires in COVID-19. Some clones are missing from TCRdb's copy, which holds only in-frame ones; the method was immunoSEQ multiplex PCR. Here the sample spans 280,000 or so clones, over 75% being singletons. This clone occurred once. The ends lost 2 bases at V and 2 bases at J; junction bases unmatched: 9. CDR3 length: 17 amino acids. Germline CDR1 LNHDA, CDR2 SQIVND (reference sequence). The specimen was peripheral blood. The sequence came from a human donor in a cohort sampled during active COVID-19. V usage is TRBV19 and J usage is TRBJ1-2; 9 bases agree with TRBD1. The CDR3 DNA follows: TGTGCCAGTAGTATAAGGGACAGGGCCCTATCGAACTATGGCTACACCTTC. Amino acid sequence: CASSIRDRALSNYGYTF.